Included here is one TCR beta chain sequence, with context. This specimen comes from a study of OX40 agonist ivuxolimab in advanced cancers. TCRdb's copy holds only in-frame clones and misses some; the assay was immunoSEQ multiplex PCR. The table has about 19,000 clones, 79% seen once; the top ten hold 33%. The sample in question was CD4+ or CD8+ T cells sorted from blood, obtained in a trial of the OX40 agonist ivuxolimab. The source is an adult with an advanced solid tumor such as melanoma, head and neck, liver or kidney cancer.

DNA for the CDR3: TGCGCCAGCAGCCTCTCCGGGACACCCTATGGGCACGAGCAGTACTTC. Translating gives CASSLSGTPYGHEQYF. The chain carries TRBV5-1 and TRBJ2-7; tentative D call: TRBD1 (6 bases). The CDR3 is 16 amino acids. The V and J ends lost 4 bases and 5 bases respectively, with 22 bases between them. The germline V gene has CDR1 SGHRS and CDR2 YFSETQ.